What follows are 23 T cell receptor beta chains derived from one specimen sequenced in a study of T cell clonality in common variable immunodeficiency. TCRdb's copy holds only in-frame clones and misses some; the assay was immunoSEQ multiplex PCR. The data show some 42,000 clones, with none appearing a single time. The sequenced sample consisted of peripheral blood mononuclear cells. These receptors all stem from a person between 18 and 75 years old in good health.

This clone was detected many times. The DNA ends 3 residues before the CDR3 does, and the rest of the CDR3 is filled in from the germline J gene. J is TRBJ2-7 and V is TRBV20-1, with a weak D call TRBD2 (5 bases). Trimming stripped 3 bases from V and 5 bases from J, with 14 bases between. Germline V CDR1 and CDR2: DFQATT, SNEGSKA (reference sequence). This CDR3 has 13 residues. The CDR3 here is CSASSPSGNEQYF. CDR3 DNA, as far as it was read: TGCAGTGCTAGTTCACCCTCGGGGAACGAG.

This clone was detected many times. From the germline J gene comes the end of the CDR3, since the read stops 3 residues before it. The rearrangement joins TRBV30 to TRBJ2-2; no clear D. The CDR3 has 15 residues. Germline-derived CDR1 and CDR2 are GTSNPN and SVGIG (reference sequence). The V and J ends lost 1 base and 1 base respectively, with 10 bases between them. The chain's CDR3 is CAWSGALMNTGELFF. The part of the CDR3 DNA that was read is TGTGCCTGGAGTGGGGCTTTGATGAACACCGGGGAG.

There are many counts of this clone. The read ends 3 residues early relative to the CDR3; the germline J gene fills the gap. The chain is built from TRBV5-8 and TRBJ2-5; 7 nucleotides align to TRBD1. CDR1 is SGHTS, CDR2 YDEGEE, per germline. This CDR3 region has 13 residues. CDR3 sequence reads: CASSSRTGLTQYF. The part of the CDR3 DNA that was read is TGTGCCAGCAGCTCGAGGACAGGACTCACC. The full variable domain, in which reference TRBV5-8 and TRBJ2-5 provide the parts outside the CDR3, is EAGVTQSPTHLIKTRGQQATLRCSPISGHTSVYWYQQALGLGLQFLLWYDEGEERNRGNFPPRFSGRQFPNYSSELNVNALELEDSALYLCASSSRTGLTQYFGPGTRLLVL.

This clone was recorded at least ten times. The read terminates 3 residues before the CDR3 end, so the remaining end is supplied by the germline J gene. The V and J genes are TRBV7-3 and TRBJ2-5; the match to TRBD2 covers 8 bases. This CDR3 comprises 15 residues. The germline V gene encodes CDR1 SGHTA and CDR2 FQGTGA. Trimming took 4 bases from V and 4 from J; bases not matched to a gene: 8. CDR3 in amino acids: CASSSTGTRRETQYF. Incomplete CDR3 DNA: TGTGCCAGCAGCTCCACCGGGACTAGGCGAGAGACC. Full variable domain (missing parts from reference TRBV7-3 and TRBJ2-5): GAGVSQTPSNKVTEKGKYVELRCDPISGHTALYWYRQSLGQGPEFLIYFQGTGAADDSGLPNDRFFAVRPEGSVSTLKIQRTERGDSAVYLCASSSTGTRRETQYFGPGTRLLVL.

This clone was counted ten times or more. The read ends 3 residues early relative to the CDR3; the germline J gene fills the gap. The chain has TRBV30 and TRBJ1-5, with TRBD1 as a possible D gene (5 bases). The germline V and J ends were trimmed by 1 base and 5 bases, with 9 bases remaining between them. The CDR3 extends over 13 amino acids. CDR1 is GTSNPN and CDR2 is SVGIG in the germline V gene (reference sequence). The covered CDR3 bases are TGTGCCTGGAGTGGCAGGGATGATCAGCCC. This gives the protein CAWSGRDDQP. The whole CDR3 protein reads CAWSGRDDQPQHF.

In its sample, this clone was seen many times. The read finishes 3 residues shy of the CDR3 end, and the germline J gene is used to complete it. The rearrangement links TRBV28 to TRBJ2-7, with 12 bases lining up with TRBD2. With V trimmed by 6 bases and J by 3 bases, 12 bases remained unmatched. The CDR3 totals 17 residues. CDR1 MDHEN and CDR2 SYDVKM come from the germline V gene. The CDR3: CASSPRTSGDYDYEQYF. The part of the CDR3 DNA that was read is TGTGCCAGCAGCCCTCGGACTAGCGGGGACTATGACTACGAG.

This clone was seen many times. The read ends 3 residues early relative to the CDR3; the germline J gene fills the gap. The chain uses TRBV6-2 or TRBV6-3 and TRBJ2-5, with D possibly matching TRBD1 (6 bases). There are 11 residues in the CDR3. The germline CDR1 and CDR2 sequences are MNHEY and SVGEGT. V lost 6 bases, J lost 7 bases, and 9 bases lay in between. The CDR3 spells CASSPGVTQYF. The DNA read from the CDR3 is TGTGCCAGCAGCCCAGGGGTGACC.

This clone was observed many times. The sequence runs out 3 residues before the end of the CDR3; the remainder is reconstructed from the germline J gene. V gene TRBV6-2 or TRBV6-3 combines with J gene TRBJ2-1, with 8 bases aligning to TRBD2. Germline-derived CDR1 and CDR2 are MNHEY and SVGEGT. This CDR3 region has 16 residues. The ends lost 6 bases at V and 7 bases at J; junction bases unmatched: 14. CDR3 loop: CASRSSGILVGNEQFF. The CDR3 bases that were read are TGTGCCAGCAGAAGTAGCGGGATCCTCGTCGGGAATGAG.

This clone appeared many times. The read stops 3 residues short of the end of the CDR3; the missing end is completed from the germline J gene. The chain combines TRBV2 with TRBJ2-3; possibly TRBD1 for D (5 bases). The V gene lost 7 bases and the J gene lost 0 bases, with 14 bases spanning the gap. CDR1 and CDR2 from the germline V gene are SNHLY and FYNNEI. The CDR3 runs to 15 residues. CDR3 in amino acids: CASTLDSYSTDTQYF. CDR3 DNA, as far as it was read: TGTGCCAGCACCCTCGACAGCTATAGCACAGATACG.

This clone was recorded at least ten times. With the read ending 3 residues before the CDR3 end, the germline J gene is used to fill in that end. This sequence joins TRBV6-2 or TRBV6-3 and TRBJ2-5, with 9 bases lining up with TRBD2. Germline lookup yields CDR1 MNHEY and CDR2 SVGEGT. Trimming took 4 bases from V and 5 from J; bases not matched to a gene: 8. The length of the CDR3 is 15 residues. Here the CDR3 reads CASSFSGRGEETQYF. CDR3 DNA, as far as it was read: TGTGCCAGCAGTTTTAGCGGGAGAGGCGAGGAGACC.

This clone was detected only a few times. The CDR3 here is CASSPRERSYNEQFF. The sequenced CDR3 bases are TGTGCCAGCAGTCCCAGAGAGCGCTCCTACAATGAG. This chain connects TRBV11-1 to TRBJ2-1; D is unresolved. The read finishes 3 residues shy of the CDR3 end, and the germline J gene is used to complete it. This CDR3 comprises 15 residues. Germline assignment: CDR1 SGHAT and CDR2 FQDESV (reference sequence). V lost 6 bases, J lost 0 bases, and 12 bases lay in between.

This clone was counted only a few times. The CDR3 bases that were read are TGTGCCAGTAGCCGGCCGGGAGGGGGAACAGATACG. This sequence encodes CASSRPGGGTDT. The CDR3 as a whole reads CASSRPGGGTDTQYF. The chain combines TRBV19 with TRBJ2-3; TRBD2 matches at 8 bases. The CDR3 is cut off 3 residues early in the read; its end comes from the germline J gene. This CDR3 has 15 amino acids. Per germline, CDR1 LNHDA and CDR2 SQIVND (reference sequence). Unmatched junction bases numbered 8, after V lost 6 bases and J lost 3 bases.

This clone came up many times. The missing CDR3 end, 3 residues past where the read stops, is filled in from the germline J gene. The chain recombines TRBV7-2 with TRBJ2-7, with D perhaps matching TRBD2 (5 bases). The germline gives CDR1 SGHTA, CDR2 FQGNSA. This CDR3 is 14 amino acids long. Trimming stripped 3 bases from V and 0 bases from J, with 9 bases between. CDR3 DNA, as far as it was read: TGTGCCAGCAGCTTTTCCGGGGTCTCCTACGAG. Its translation is CASSFSGVSYE. The full CDR3 sequence reads CASSFSGVSYEQYF.

Many counts were recorded for this clone. The sequence runs out 3 residues before the end of the CDR3; the remainder is reconstructed from the germline J gene. The rearrangement uses TRBV18 and TRBJ1-2, with D tentatively TRBD1 (6 bases). The CDR3 totals 15 residues. Trimming removed 2 bases from V and 6 bases from J, with 16 bases in between. Germline lookup yields CDR1 KGHSH and CDR2 LQKENI. The CDR3 bases that were read are TGTGCCAGCTCACCAGACACAGGGAATTCGCATGGC. This sequence encodes CASSPDTGNSHG. The CDR3, in full, reads CASSPDTGNSHGYTF. Full variable domain (missing parts from reference TRBV18 and TRBJ1-2): NAGVMQNPRHLVRRRGQEARLRCSPMKGHSHVYWYRQLPEEGLKFMVYLQKENIIDESGMPKERFSAEFPKEGPSILRIQQVVRGDSAAYFCASSPDTGNSHGYTFGSGTRLTVV.

This clone came up many times. The missing CDR3 end, 3 residues past where the read stops, is filled in from the germline J gene. This chain connects TRBV29-1 to TRBJ1-1, with D perhaps matching TRBD1 (6 bases). The germline V and J ends were trimmed by 7 bases and 4 bases, with 16 bases remaining between them. Per germline, CDR1 SQVTM and CDR2 ANQGSEA. CDR3 length: 13 amino acids. The DNA read from the CDR3 is TGCAGCGGGTTAACAGGGTTCGGCACTGAA. Translating gives CSGLTGFGTE. The entire CDR3 is CSGLTGFGTEAFF.

This clone has at least ten counts. The sequenced fragment ends 3 residues before the CDR3 boundary, so the rest is inferred from the germline J gene. The chain couples TRBV29-1 to TRBJ2-5, with D maybe TRBD2 (6 bases). Germline-derived CDR1 and CDR2 are SQVTM and ANQGSEA. The length of the CDR3 is 12 residues. The ends were cut back, 4 bases at V and 4 bases at J, with 10 bases in the middle. The sequenced CDR3 bases are TGCAGCGTTGGGCGGGGTCGAGAGACC. The encoded protein is CSVGRGRET. The entire CDR3 reads CSVGRGRETQYF.

This clone occurred many times. The CDR3 end lies 3 residues beyond the end of the read and is filled in from the germline J gene. The chain uses TRBV20-1 and TRBJ1-2; a possible D gene is TRBD1 (5 bases). Trimming stripped 3 bases from V and 3 bases from J, with 17 bases between. Germline assignment: CDR1 DFQATT and CDR2 SNEGSKA (reference sequence). The CDR3 runs to 15 residues. Incomplete CDR3 DNA: TGCAGTGCTAGCCGGAGGGGAAATATCGACTATGGC. Encoded protein: CSASRRGNIDYG. The full CDR3 is CSASRRGNIDYGYTF.

This clone was seen repeatedly, ten times or more. The read terminates 3 residues before the CDR3 end, so the remaining end is supplied by the germline J gene. This chain uses TRBV20-1 with TRBJ2-3; 7 bases map to TRBD1. Germline V gene data show CDR1 as DFQATT and CDR2 as SNEGSKA (reference sequence). Trimming took 2 bases from V and 3 from J; bases not matched to a gene: 5. This CDR3 region has 14 residues. CDR3 region: CSARRQGGTDTQYF. The sequenced part of the CDR3 DNA is TGCAGTGCTAGACGACAGGGTGGGACAGATACG.

This clone was seen at least ten times. The read is 3 residues too short to cover the CDR3 end, so that end is filled in from the germline J gene. V gene TRBV11-3 combines with J gene TRBJ2-2, with D perhaps matching TRBD2 (6 bases). Germline CDR1 is SGHNT and CDR2 is YENEEA. The CDR3 extends over 15 amino acids. The sequenced part of the CDR3 DNA is TGTGCAAGTCGCATCCGACCGACTAGTATCGGGGAG. Translated, it gives CASRIRPTSIGE. In full, the CDR3 is CASRIRPTSIGELFF.

This clone came up many times. The missing CDR3 end, 3 residues past where the read stops, is filled in from the germline J gene. The chain has TRBV20-1 and TRBJ2-7; the match to TRBD2 covers 7 bases. The CDR3 loop spans 14 amino acids. V trimming: 6 bases; J trimming: 2 bases; junction bases outside the gene matches: 10. Germline lookup yields CDR1 DFQATT and CDR2 SNEGSKA (reference sequence). CDR3: CSAPRASGAYEQYF. The CDR3 bases that were read are TGCAGTGCCCCCAGGGCTAGCGGAGCCTACGAG.

This clone showed up many times. The read stops 3 residues short of the end of the CDR3; the missing end is completed from the germline J gene. J is TRBJ2-5 and V is TRBV9, with D possibly TRBD2 on 7 matching bases. Germline V gene lookup returns CDR1 SGDLS and CDR2 YYNGEE. The CDR3 sequence is 15 residues long. The V end lost 4 bases, the J end lost 5 bases, and 18 bases lay between the germline ends. The CDR3 is CASSPDGGAEETQYF. The sequenced CDR3 bases are TGTGCCAGCAGCCCTGATGGGGGGGCCGAGGAGACC.

The sample holds many counts of this clone. The read falls 3 residues short of the CDR3 end, and the missing part is taken from the germline J gene. The chain joins TRBV28 to TRBJ2-7; D might be TRBD1 or TRBD2, each matching 6 bases. This CDR3 has 15 amino acids. Germline CDR1 and CDR2: MDHEN and SYDVKM. Trimming stripped 5 bases from V and 3 bases from J, with 17 bases between. CDR3: CASSGGGEGHYEQYF. Incomplete CDR3 DNA: TGTGCCAGCAGTGGGGGAGGAGAGGGACACTACGAG.

This clone was picked up many times. The read stops 3 residues short of the end of the CDR3; the missing end is completed from the germline J gene. The chain links TRBV2 to TRBJ1-6; D perhaps matches TRBD1 (5 bases). The CDR3 length is 13 residues. V gave up 6 bases and J gave up 8 bases, with 11 bases separating them. Germline V lookup: CDR1 SNHLY, CDR2 FYNNEI. CDR3 DNA (partial): TGTGCCAGCAGGGGGCGGGGGGATTCACCC. Translating gives CASRGRGDSP. The complete CDR3 protein is CASRGRGDSPLHF.